The source of this TCR beta chain is a study of breast tumors, draining lymph nodes, adjacent tissues. The CDR3 runs 14 residues. The V gene's germline CDR1 is SEHNR and CDR2 FQNEAQ (reference sequence). Comment on this clonotype: The CDR3 end shows no conserved phenylalanine or tryptophan, and so a read error is likely.

Breast cancer patients provided tissue from their axillary draining lymph nodes. Each CDR3 protein is one row after TCRdb ran MiXCR on the multiplex PCR reads. Altogether over 150,000 distinct CDR3 sequences are present, about 32% being singletons, with the ten largest covering roughly 4%. The sequence came from a female donor with breast cancer. Some clones in this sample may be carry-over from other donors' samples. This chain joins TRBV7-9 and TRBJ2-5; D is unresolved. The sequenced sample was axillary lymph node tissue. CDR3 nucleotide sequence: TGTGCCAGCAGCTTAGTTCCGGGTCAAGAGGCCCAGTACCTC. Its protein product is CASSLVPGQEAQYL.